What follows are 32 T cell receptor beta chains derived from one specimen sequenced in a study of T cells in Graves' hyperthyroidism and ophthalmopathy. Using RNA transcripts as the source, TCR beta CDR3 regions were amplified. In the first-round RT-PCR of the TCR CDR3, the HTBI primer set was used. A single record per CDR3 protein comes from TCRdb applying MiXCR to the multiplex PCR reads. The table lists roughly 400,000 distinct CDR3 sequences, approximately 14% of them singletons. Sequencing input: blood. These receptors originate from a woman younger than 30 with Graves' hyperthyroidism that later progressed to Graves' ophthalmopathy.

This clonotype was detected many times. The genes are TRBV28 and TRBJ2-5; 8 bases are a match to TRBD2. V shed 4 bases, J shed 6 bases, and the junction held 10 bases outside the gene matches. The CDR3 has 15 residues. Germline V gene data show CDR1 as MDHEN and CDR2 as SYDVKM. The CDR3 sequence is CASSSRTSFGKTQYF. The CDR3 DNA is TGTGCCAGCAGTTCCAGGACTAGCTTCGGCAAGACCCAGTACTTC.

The table lists this clonotype with a few counts. The chain has TRBV19 and TRBJ1-5; a weak D match, TRBD1 (5 bases). This CDR3 is built from 16 residues. Germline CDR1 is LNHDA and CDR2 is SQIVND (reference sequence). V lost 4 bases and J 2 bases, leaving 15 bases between the germline ends. CDR3 nucleotides: TGTGCCAGTAGTAATATCGCCGGGGGTGGCAATCAGCCCCAGCATTTT. Translation: CASSNIAGGGNQPQHF.

This clonotype showed up many times. The chain employs TRBV20-1 and TRBJ1-1; 7 bases agree with TRBD1. The germline gives CDR1 DFQATT, CDR2 SNEGSKA (reference sequence). Unmatched junction bases numbered 7, after V lost 5 bases and J lost 4 bases. The CDR3 sequence is 13 residues long. The CDR3 nucleotides are TGCAGTGCTTGGAGGGGGCCGGGCACTGAAGCTTTCTTT. Residues: CSAWRGPGTEAFF.

Comment on this clonotype: A much larger clone is a single base away; this may be a read error. The V and J genes are TRBV6-2 or TRBV6-3 and TRBJ2-1; D is perhaps TRBD1 (5 bases). V was shortened by 4 bases and J by 10 bases, with 17 bases between the two germline ends. CDR3 size: 14 residues. The germline gives CDR1 MNHEY, CDR2 SVGEGT. The CDR3 sequence is CASSSVQGTYEQFF. CDR3 DNA sequence: TGTGCCAGCAGTTCCGTCCAGGGCACCTACGAGCAGTTCTTC.

Ten or more counts support this clonotype. V gene TRBV27 combines with J gene TRBJ1-6; no definite D call. The CDR3 covers 15 residues. Germline CDR1 and CDR2: MNHEY and SMNVEV (reference sequence). V was clipped by 5 bases and J by 12 bases, with 20 bases between them. The CDR3 reads CASSHRERSWEPLHF. The CDR3 nucleotides are TGTGCCAGCAGTCATCGGGAACGCTCATGGGAACCCCTCCACTTT.

This clonotype appeared once. This sequence may be a read error, since a much larger clone differs from it by one base. The chain carries TRBV28 and TRBJ1-5, with no clear D. Germline lookup yields CDR1 MDHEN and CDR2 SYDVKM. This CDR3 has 15 amino acids. The CDR3 coding sequence is TGTGCCAGCAGTTTTACCCAGGATAGCAATCGGCCCCAGCATTTT. Translated: CASSFTQDSNRPQHF.

This clonotype occurred many times. The gene calls are TRBV28 and TRBJ2-7, with 7 bases matching TRBD2. V lost 1 base, J lost 3 bases, and 3 bases stayed unmatched. This CDR3 has 14 residues. The V gene's germline CDR1 is MDHEN and CDR2 SYDVKM. The CDR3: CASSLSGGIYEQYF. The DNA for the CDR3 is TGTGCCAGCAGTTTATCGGGAGGAATCTACGAGCAGTACTTC.

This clonotype occurred a few times. V and J are TRBV13 and TRBJ2-7, with 15 nucleotides matching TRBD2. Trimming at V came to 5 bases and at J to 5 bases, leaving 4 bases not matched to a gene. This CDR3 comprises 15 residues. Germline assignment: CDR1 PRHDT and CDR2 FYEKMQ (reference sequence). CDR3 amino acids: CASSEGLAGGHEQYF. The CDR3 DNA is TGTGCCAGCAGCGAGGGACTAGCGGGAGGCCACGAGCAGTACTTC.

This clonotype was detected ten times or more. This chain uses TRBV12-3 or TRBV12-4 with TRBJ2-3; TRBD1 matches at 8 bases. The CDR3 is made up of 15 amino acids. J gave up 0 bases and V 7 bases, and 6 bases lay outside the gene matches. The CDR3 is CASTPGGPSTDTQYF. The CDR3 DNA sequence: TGTGCCAGCACCCCAGGGGGCCCTAGCACAGATACGCAGTATTTT.

This clonotype was detected many times. Compared with germline, one end of the junction differs, possibly owing to a read error. V is TRBV29-1 and J is TRBJ1-1; tentatively, D is TRBD1 (5 bases). Germline CDR1 reads SQVTM; CDR2 reads ANQGSEA. This CDR3 has 13 amino acids. Here the CDR3 reads CSVEGHLNTEAFF. For the CDR3, the DNA is TGCAGCGTAGAAGGACACCTGAACACTGAAGCTTTCTTT.

This clonotype was detected many times. J is TRBJ1-1 and V is TRBV7-2; D gene uncertain. Germline CDR1 and CDR2: SGHTA and FQGNSA. There are 15 residues in the CDR3. V lost 5 bases to trimming and J lost 3 bases, with 16 bases between them. The CDR3 coding sequence is TGTGCCAGCAGCCACCGCGGGCAGCAGTACACTGAAGCTTTCTTT. As protein: CASSHRGQQYTEAFF.

This clonotype was counted between two and nine times. The chain links TRBV29-1 to TRBJ2-1, with 14 bases lining up with TRBD2. The CDR3 runs 17 residues. J lost 1 base, V lost 3 bases, and 5 bases had no gene match. Germline loops: CDR1 SQVTM, CDR2 ANQGSEA. The CDR3 sequence is CSVEGLAGEGSYNEQFF. The DNA of the CDR3 is TGCAGCGTTGAGGGACTAGCGGGAGAGGGATCCTACAATGAGCAGTTCTTC.

This chain links TRBV4-1 with TRBJ2-7; D is unclear. The CDR3 is made up of 13 amino acids. Trimming left V 4 bases short and J 6 bases short, with 13 bases between. CDR1 is MGHRA and CDR2 is YSYEKL in the germline V gene. CDR3 sequence reads: CASSPKQLSEQYF. As DNA, the CDR3 is TGCGCCAGCAGCCCGAAACAGCTCTCCGAGCAGTACTTC.

This clonotype was observed many times. This rearrangement joins TRBV2 to TRBJ2-7; D unclear. V gave up 6 bases and J gave up 5 bases, with 17 bases separating them. Germline V gene sequence: CDR1 SNHLY, CDR2 FYNNEI. CDR3 length equals 14 residues. The CDR3 nucleotides are TGTGCCAGCAGGTCGGAAAAGGGTTACGACGAGCAGTACTTC. Its protein product is CASRSEKGYDEQYF.

Note on this clonotype: This clone may be a read error of a much larger clone one base away. The J gene is TRBJ2-6, the V gene TRBV7-2; 7 nucleotides match TRBD1. V lost 3 bases and J lost 0; bases outside the gene matches: 11. The CDR3 is 19 amino acids. Germline CDR1 reads SGHTA; CDR2 reads FQGNSA. The CDR3 DNA follows: TGTGCCAGCAGCTTGCTATTTGACAGGGTCAGCTCTGGGGCCAACGTCCTGACTTTC. It yields the protein CASSLLFDRVSSGANVLTF.

This clonotype was observed many times. This CDR3 is CASSPDGTDTQYF. The CDR3 nucleotides are TGTGCCAGCAGCCCGGATGGCACAGATACGCAGTATTTT. The chain is built from TRBV7-3 and TRBJ2-3; D uncertain. The V end was cut by 5 bases, the J end by 1 base, with 7 bases between. Germline values: CDR1 SGHTA, CDR2 FQGTGA. The CDR3 covers 13 residues.

This clonotype was found many times. V is TRBV29-1 and J is TRBJ1-5; TRBD1 aligns across 10 bases. The germline V gene encodes CDR1 SQVTM and CDR2 ANQGSEA. The junction had 5 bases not matched to a gene; V was cut back by 5 bases and J by 4 bases. This CDR3 region has 14 residues. The CDR3 coding sequence is TGCAGCGTTTGGGACAGGGGATCGAATCAGCCCCAGCATTTT. Amino acid sequence: CSVWDRGSNQPQHF.

Details on this clonotype: A much larger clone differs by one base, so this may be a read error. V usage is TRBV11-1 and J usage is TRBJ2-7; weak D call: TRBD1 (5 bases). The CDR3 is 15 residues long. Per germline, CDR1 SGHAT and CDR2 FQDESV (reference sequence). DNA for the CDR3: TGTGCCAGCAGCTCGAGCGCAGGGCGCTCCTACGAGCTGTACTTC. It encodes CASSSSAGRSYELYF.

This clonotype appeared a few times. The CDR3 is CATSDSETGPVEKLFF. DNA for the CDR3: TGTGCCACCAGTGATTCGGAGACAGGACCGGTCGAAAAACTGTTTTTT. The rearrangement joins TRBV24-1 to TRBJ1-4, with D maybe TRBD1 (6 bases). Trimming shortened V by 2 bases and J by 8 bases, and 17 bases separated the two germline ends. Germline lookup yields CDR1 KGHDR and CDR2 SFDVKD. CDR3 length: 16 amino acids.

The table lists this clonotype with many counts. The chain employs TRBV20-1 and TRBJ2-5; D is unclear. The CDR3 has 13 residues. Germline CDR1 DFQATT, CDR2 SNEGSKA (reference sequence). V dropped 3 bases and J dropped 0 bases, with 8 bases sitting between them. CDR3 region: CSASRRNQETQYF. CDR3 sequence (DNA): TGCAGTGCTAGTAGGCGGAACCAAGAGACCCAGTACTTC.

V and J are TRBV6-5 and TRBJ2-7; 12 bases align to TRBD1. CDR1 MNHEY and CDR2 SVGAGI come from the germline V gene. CDR3 length equals 17 residues. V trimming: 4 bases; J trimming: 5 bases; junction bases outside the gene matches: 12. The DNA of the CDR3 is TGTGCCAGCAGTTTCATTTCTGGGACAGGGGGCGCCCACGAGCAGTACTTC. This encodes CASSFISGTGGAHEQYF.

There are many counts of this clonotype. The chain recombines TRBV28 with TRBJ1-6, with D possibly TRBD1 on 5 matching bases. CDR1 is MDHEN, CDR2 SYDVKM, per germline. There are 17 residues in the CDR3. Deletions cut 3 bases from V and 8 bases from J, with 20 bases between. The CDR3 reads CASSFGAGTNKDSPLHF. The CDR3 nucleotides read TGTGCCAGCAGTTTTGGAGCTGGGACTAACAAAGATTCACCCCTCCACTTT.

The chain links TRBV24-1 to TRBJ2-1; possibly TRBD2 for D (6 bases). CDR3 length: 14 residues. V was shortened by 6 bases and J by 0 bases, with 8 bases between the two germline ends. CDR1 is KGHDR and CDR2 is SFDVKD in the germline V gene. The CDR3 is CATSPGGSYNEQFF. DNA of the CDR3: TGTGCCACCAGTCCCGGGGGCTCCTACAATGAGCAGTTCTTC.

This clonotype has a count of ten or more. The rearrangement uses TRBV12-3 or TRBV12-4 and TRBJ1-1; D unresolved. V lost 5 bases and J lost 1, with 14 bases in between. The CDR3 is 15 amino acids. The CDR3 sequence: CASSDPGDGNTEAFF. In nucleotides, the CDR3 is TGTGCCAGCAGTGACCCCGGGGATGGGAACACTGAAGCTTTCTTT.

This clonotype was detected only a few times. The chain combines TRBV7-6 with TRBJ2-5; 7 bases line up with TRBD1. After removal of 3 bases from V and 10 bases from J, the junction contained 8 bases not matched to a gene. This CDR3 contains 13 residues. The germline gives CDR1 SGHVS, CDR2 FNYEAQ. In DNA form, the CDR3 reads TGTGCCAGCAGCTTCACTCCTACAGGGGACCAGTACTTC. Its translation is CASSFTPTGDQYF.

This chain joins TRBV10-3 and TRBJ2-7; 16 nucleotides match TRBD2. The V segment lost 5 bases and the J segment 7 bases; nucleotides outside the gene matches: 14. The CDR3 is 18 residues long. Germline CDR1 reads ENHRY; CDR2 reads SYGVKD. The CDR3 spells CAISSDRGLAGGQEEQYF. DNA for the CDR3: TGTGCCATCAGTTCGGACAGGGGACTAGCGGGAGGGCAGGAAGAGCAGTACTTC.

This clonotype was observed a few times. One junction end does not reproduce the germline sequence, and a read error may be involved. The V gene is TRBV4-1, the J gene TRBJ2-7; 13 bases align to TRBD2. The CDR3 is 16 residues long. Germline lookup yields CDR1 MGHRA and CDR2 YSYEKL. In nucleotides, the CDR3 is TGCGCCAGCAGCGAAGACGGGACTAGCGGGGACGGGGAGCAGTACTTC. This translates into CASSEDGTSGDGEQYF.

The chain couples TRBV19 to TRBJ1-5; D is perhaps TRBD1 (6 bases). CDR1 is LNHDA and CDR2 is SQIVND in the germline V gene (reference sequence). There are 14 residues in the CDR3. V lost 4 bases and J lost 7, with 14 bases in between. CDR3 amino acids: CASSTRDTRQPQHF. The CDR3 nucleotides read TGTGCCAGTAGTACAAGGGACACCCGACAGCCCCAGCATTTT.

The chain employs TRBV7-8 and TRBJ1-5; no clear D. The CDR3 is made up of 17 amino acids. V was clipped by 5 bases and J by 0 bases, with 17 bases between them. The V gene's germline CDR1 is SGHVS and CDR2 FQNEAQ. The CDR3 sequence: CASSLLPPRISNQPQHF. The CDR3 DNA follows: TGTGCCAGCAGCCTACTGCCCCCTAGGATTAGCAATCAGCCCCAGCATTTT.

In its sample, this clonotype was seen many times. V usage is TRBV15 and J usage is TRBJ2-1, with 9 bases identical to TRBD2. V lost 0 bases and J lost 10; bases outside the gene matches: 13. This CDR3 comprises 17 residues. The germline CDR1 and CDR2 sequences are LNHNV and YYDKDF (reference sequence). The CDR3: CATSREKGGRALREQFF. The CDR3 bases are TGTGCCACCAGCAGAGAGAAGGGCGGGAGGGCCCTTCGAGAGCAGTTCTTC.

This clonotype was counted only a few times. The chain links TRBV7-9 to TRBJ2-7; unclear D gene. Germline V gene sequence: CDR1 SEHNR, CDR2 FQNEAQ (reference sequence). The length of the CDR3 is 13 residues. V was clipped by 4 bases and J by 3 bases, with 10 bases between them. The CDR3 spells CASSSSLNYEQYF. The DNA for the CDR3 is TGTGCCAGCAGCTCCAGTCTGAACTACGAGCAGTACTTC.

Ten or more counts support this clonotype. The rearrangement joins TRBV7-2 to TRBJ2-1; 14 positions match TRBD2. V lost 3 bases and J lost 7; bases outside the gene matches: 14. Germline V gene data show CDR1 as SGHTA and CDR2 as FQGNSA. This CDR3 contains 19 residues. The CDR3 DNA reads TGTGCCAGCAGCTTCCGTGGACTAGCGGGAGGACCGGGATATAATGAGCAGTTCTTC. Its protein is CASSFRGLAGGPGYNEQFF.